This T cell receptor (beta chain) was captured in a study of blood T cell repertoires in COVID-19. This CDR3 spans 14 amino acids. CDR1 is MNHNY, CDR2 SVGAGI, per germline (reference sequence). V was clipped by 2 bases and J by 3 bases, with 11 bases between them. This clone was seen only a few times. In the study's own analysis: Researchers report that nucleated cell counts were estimated from reference gene primer amplification. Sequenced by immunoSEQ multiplex PCR; TCRdb stores in-frame clones only, minus some. The D gene and trimming were derived from the DNA, and the V and J assignments and clone size from that table. The table lists tens of thousands of clones, roughly 74% of them singletons.

The rearrangement links TRBV6-6 to TRBJ2-7, with a tentative D call TRBD1 (5 bases). The source material was peripheral blood. This sequence was found in a man in his sixties or seventies with COVID-19, enrolled during active disease. CDR3: CASSYIDRDYEQYF. DNA for the CDR3: TGTGCCAGCAGTTACATCGACAGAGACTACGAGCAGTACTTC.